One and the same sample provided the 14 T cell receptor beta chains below, sequenced in a study of CD8 T cell repertoires and HIV-1 epitope variants. Generated by immunoSEQ multiplex PCR, the TCRdb table keeps only in-frame clones and is missing some. The sample records about 5,500 clones, 65% to 80% being singletons. These receptors lack a known antigen. The sample taken for sequencing was cultured CD8+ T cells derived from PBMCs. Source of these receptors: a male donor with HIV.

The rearrangement uses TRBV28 and TRBJ2-7; D remains ambiguous. V lost 4 bases, J lost 3 bases, and 4 bases lay in between. There are 11 residues in the CDR3. The germline CDR1 and CDR2 sequences are MDHEN and SYDVKM. CDR3 region: CASSSNYEQYF. In nucleotides, the CDR3 is TGTGCCAGCAGTTCCAACTACGAGCAGTACTTC.

The chain recombines TRBV14 with TRBJ2-7; 7 positions match TRBD2. Germline V gene lookup returns CDR1 SGHDN and CDR2 FVKESK. The CDR3 has 15 residues. Unmatched junction bases numbered 7, after V lost 4 bases and J lost 1 base. The CDR3 bases are TGTGCCAGCAGCCCTAGCGGCAAGAAGTCCTACGAGCAGTACTTC. Translation: CASSPSGKKSYEQYF.

This sequence joins TRBV28 and TRBJ1-3; perhaps TRBD1 as D (6 bases). Germline values: CDR1 MDHEN, CDR2 SYDVKM. Trimming left V 7 bases short and J 4 bases short, with 23 bases between. This CDR3 spans 17 amino acids. For the CDR3, the DNA is TGTGCCAGCATCCTAAGCACGGGAAAAGGGGGAGGAAACACCATATATTTT. Translation: CASILSTGKGGGNTIYF.

The chain combines TRBV28 with TRBJ2-1, with 7 bases fitting TRBD2. The CDR3 consists of 16 residues. The V segment lost 3 bases and the J segment 9 bases; nucleotides outside the gene matches: 14. Germline CDR1 MDHEN, CDR2 SYDVKM. The CDR3 DNA reads as TGTGCCAGCAGTTTGCTGGGGGAGGGTATCTATCTTGAGCAGTTCTTC. Its protein is CASSLLGEGIYLEQFF.

The J gene is TRBJ1-1, the V gene TRBV6-5; TRBD1 matches 9 bases. V dropped 4 bases and J dropped 4; count of bases not matched to a gene: 4. Germline CDR1 MNHEY, CDR2 SVGAGI. The CDR3 spans 14 residues. The CDR3 DNA follows: TGTGCCAGCAGTTGGGGGACAGGGCGCACTGAAGCTTTCTTT. Its translation: CASSWGTGRTEAFF.

This sequence joins TRBV30 and TRBJ1-5; D gene uncertain. This CDR3 comprises 13 residues. Trimming left V 1 base short and J 6 bases short, with 10 bases between. CDR1 GTSNPN and CDR2 SVGIG come from the germline V gene (reference sequence). CDR3 protein: CAWSEGKGQPQHF. Written as DNA, the CDR3 is TGTGCCTGGAGTGAAGGGAAGGGTCAGCCCCAGCATTTT. Drawing the rest from reference TRBV30 and TRBJ1-5, the complete variable domain is SQTIHQWPATLVQPVGSPLSLECTVEGTSNPNLYWYRQAAGRGLQLLFYSVGIGQISSEVPQNLSASRPQDRQFILSSKKLLLSDSGFYLCAWSEGKGQPQHFGDGTRLSIL.

This clone was seen a few times. The chain joins TRBV7-9 to TRBJ2-7, with 8 positions matching TRBD1. The V gene's germline CDR1 is SEHNR and CDR2 FQNEAQ (reference sequence). Trimming removed 8 bases from V and 2 bases from J; junction bases left unmatched: 5. The CDR3 covers 13 residues. The CDR3 sequence is CASDRGSTYEQYF. CDR3 in DNA: TGTGCCAGCGACAGGGGCAGTACCTACGAGCAGTACTTC.

This clone was counted a few times. The CDR3 nucleotides are TGTGCCAGCAGTTTTGGGTTGGGGTACTTC. Translating gives CASSFGLGYF. The V gene is TRBV27, the J gene TRBJ2-7; D gene unclear. Germline CDR1 MNHEY, CDR2 SMNVEV (reference sequence). V was shortened by 3 bases and J by 12 bases, with 9 bases between the two germline ends. The CDR3 is 10 amino acids.

V gene TRBV14 combines with J gene TRBJ2-3; D is uncertain. This CDR3 has 16 amino acids. CDR1 is SGHDN, CDR2 FVKESK, per germline. Trimming removed 0 bases from V and 9 bases from J, with 19 bases in between. The CDR3 nucleotides read TGTGCCAGCAGCCAAGATTTTGTAGGAGTTGGTGAGACGCAGTATTTT. It yields the protein CASSQDFVGVGETQYF.

CDR3 in amino acids: CASSTWDRGSYNEQFF. CDR3 in DNA: TGTGCCAGCAGTACCTGGGACAGGGGATCCTACAATGAGCAGTTCTTC. This chain uses TRBV28 with TRBJ2-1; 10 bases match TRBD1. CDR3 length: 16 amino acids. Germline trimming cut 5 bases from V and 1 base from J; bases unmatched to any gene: 5. The germline V gene has CDR1 MDHEN and CDR2 SYDVKM.

This clone was counted only a few times. The chain links TRBV2 to TRBJ2-1; 8 nucleotides agree with TRBD2. CDR1 is SNHLY, CDR2 FYNNEI, per germline. The CDR3 runs to 14 residues. Trimming took 6 bases from V and 8 from J; bases not matched to a gene: 9. The CDR3 bases are TGTGCCAGCAGCAATAGCGGGATGAACGATGAGCAGTTCTTC. Residues: CASSNSGMNDEQFF. Full variable domain (missing parts from reference TRBV2 and TRBJ2-1): EPEVTQTPSHQVTQMGQEVILRCVPISNHLYFYWYRQILGQKVEFLVSFYNNEISEKSEIFDDQFSVERPDGSNFTLKIRSTKLEDSAMYFCASSNSGMNDEQFFGPGTRLTVL.

DNA for the CDR3: TGTGCCAGCAGTTTAGCCCTGGCCGGGGATGGCGGGGAGCTGTTTTTT. Protein sequence: CASSLALAGDGGELFF. V usage is TRBV28 and J usage is TRBJ2-2; a weak D match, TRBD2 (5 bases). V was clipped by 2 bases and J by 7 bases, with 17 bases between them. This CDR3 has 16 amino acids. CDR1 is MDHEN and CDR2 is SYDVKM in the germline V gene.

The chain uses TRBV5-6 and TRBJ2-7; TRBD2 agrees at 7 bases. V lost 0 bases to trimming and J lost 2 bases; unmatched junction nucleotides: 5. Looked up from germline, CDR1 is SGHDT and CDR2 is YYEEEE. This CDR3 region has 15 residues. CDR3 DNA sequence: TGTGCCAGCAGCTTGGCAGGGACTAAACCCTACGAGCAGTACTTC. It codes for CASSLAGTKPYEQYF.

This rearrangement joins TRBV5-1 to TRBJ1-1; 7 bases agree with TRBD1. The CDR3 is made up of 14 amino acids. Germline values: CDR1 SGHRS, CDR2 YFSETQ. V trimming: 5 bases; J trimming: 4 bases; junction bases outside the gene matches: 8. CDR3 amino acids: CASSWGGGGTEAFF. In DNA form, the CDR3 reads TGCGCCAGCAGTTGGGGAGGGGGCGGCACTGAAGCTTTCTTT.